The text below deals with one TCR beta chain. Its antigen remains undetermined. No per-base quality is available; no much larger clone lies one base away. Sequencing of the TRB variable region was done with the immunoSEQ hsTCRB v3.0 assay at survey level resolution. TRB sequencing targeted a depth of about 40,000-55,000 T-cell genomes per sample. An Illumina MiSeq with a v3 150-cycle kit was used to sequence the pooled TRB libraries. The study's processing was this. Repertoire analysis ran in R within a reproducible Nextflow workflow covering QC, data transformation and analysis. LymphoSeq2, an R package for exploring AIRR-Seq data, was used to implement custom analyses. Four samples that yielded fewer than 5000 total TRB sequences were excluded, so that around 190 HIV repertoires were analyzed. Of the roughly 180 retained HIV repertoires, roughly 61 were collected before and around 130 after ART initiation. Each repertoire was downsampled to 5000 TRB nucleotide sequences, and summary statistics were averaged across 100 downsampling iterations. Only TRB sequences with CDR3 regions of at least seven amino acids were retained for analysis. A Shannon entropy-derived clonality score and the Gini coefficient were used to measure diversity. Repertoire networks linked the top 5000 CDR3 amino acid sequences whenever two sequences differed by an edit distance of one. GLIPH2 predicted antigen specificity groups and MHC restriction for TRB CDR3 amino acid sequences. CDR3 amino acid sequences were matched against VDJdb and McPAS-TCR to flag known CMV, EBV, HIV or tissue antigen associations. Pre-ART, post-ART and control groups were compared with Wilcoxon signed-rank tests and Holm-Bonferroni correction. This is the immuneACCESS table as TCRdb keeps it, with only in-frame sequences that have V and J called. A part of the clones is gone; compared with another copy, unresolved V genes explain less than half, and the rest is unexplained. That table gives V, J and clone size, and the DNA gave D and trimming. The sample has about 34,000 clones on record, about 85% of them singletons. Jointly, the top ten make up 4.5% to 5% of the sample.

This specimen belongs to a study of long-term antiretroviral therapy in people with HIV (dated by TCRdb to between 2022 and 2023). With respect to the entire study: The earliest samples were collected about a decade before the 2015 WHO recommendation for immediate ART, when ART was typically delayed until CD4 counts fell. No cross-contamination during QIAcube processing turned up in test extractions that ran a monoclonal T-cell line alongside around 32 polyclonal samples. A total of some 200 cryopreserved PBMC samples came from approximately 30 adults with confirmed HIV infection and were collected serially over a mean of roughly six years (range 1-12). This retrospective serial study examined whether starting ART and sustained HIV suppression were associated with changes in the composition and diversity of the TRB repertoire in peripheral blood. About 35% of the 30 participants with HIV were female.

To be included, a participant needed at least one PBMC sample from before ART initiation plus at least two post-ART samples. All participants with HIV were treated in the United States of America. Cryopreserved samples of about 0.95-11 million PBMC were thawed and washed before DNA extraction. At the time of the earliest PBMC sample for each participant with HIV, ages ranged from roughly 23 to 60 years. Each participant contributed PBMC samples from 1-4 timepoints before ART initiation and 2-8 timepoints after ART initiation, with a median of 7 samples. For every participant, serial HIV viral load, CD4+ T-cell count, ART history and demographic data were obtained. Genomic DNA was extracted from unsorted PBMC with a Qiagen kit on a QIAcube, processed in batches of 12 samples. CDR1 is given as SGHVS and CDR2 as FNYEAQ, both from the germline V gene. The CDR3 starts with the cysteine, ends with the phenylalanine, and has 15 residues. The only DNA kept is the CDR3, 45 bases in frame from the first base. V is reduced by 0 bases and J by 5 bases, leaving a spacing of 14 bases between them.

On the study overall, not on this receptor specifically: Since PBMC availability was limited, sequencing covered only the TCR beta chain, with no alpha chain pairing. The samples span the years 2004 to 2017, and the ART regimens used may be less effective than current regimens. At every time point, the repertoire was dominated by expanded TRB clones first identified before ART initiation, although this dominance fluctuated and, in many PLHIV, declined after ART. Because pre-ART samples had limited cell numbers, unsorted PBMC were profiled rather than sorted CD4+ and CD8+ T cells. Starting ART was linked to a significant rise in TRB diversity, yet even after long-term ART the diversity remained significantly lower than in transplant donor controls. Inferences about post-ART repertoire changes were limited because no data were available on ART adherence, viral resistance or therapy changes. Compared with controls, HIV repertoires had narrower CDR3 length ranges, and the network structure pointed to an antigen-experienced repertoire that shifted only slightly toward naive after ART.

The rearrangement joined TRBV7-6 to TRBJ2-7, with the D gene too uncertain to name. The sequence derives from a woman aged 25-40 years with HIV. The sequencing here drew on unsorted PBMCs, taken just under 2.9 years before starting antiretroviral therapy. The CDR3 reads CASSLALSPWDEQYF. DNA sequence: TGTGCCAGCAGCTTAGCGCTATCCCCTTGGGACGAGCAGTACTTC. Reference TRBV7-6 and TRBJ2-7 genes cover what lies past the CDR3, so the full variable domain is GAGVSQSPRYKVTKRGQDVALRCDPISGHVSLYWYRQALGQGPEFLTYFNYEAQQDKSGLPNDRFSAERPEGSISTLTIQRTEQRDSAMYRCASSLALSPWDEQYFGPGTRLTVT.